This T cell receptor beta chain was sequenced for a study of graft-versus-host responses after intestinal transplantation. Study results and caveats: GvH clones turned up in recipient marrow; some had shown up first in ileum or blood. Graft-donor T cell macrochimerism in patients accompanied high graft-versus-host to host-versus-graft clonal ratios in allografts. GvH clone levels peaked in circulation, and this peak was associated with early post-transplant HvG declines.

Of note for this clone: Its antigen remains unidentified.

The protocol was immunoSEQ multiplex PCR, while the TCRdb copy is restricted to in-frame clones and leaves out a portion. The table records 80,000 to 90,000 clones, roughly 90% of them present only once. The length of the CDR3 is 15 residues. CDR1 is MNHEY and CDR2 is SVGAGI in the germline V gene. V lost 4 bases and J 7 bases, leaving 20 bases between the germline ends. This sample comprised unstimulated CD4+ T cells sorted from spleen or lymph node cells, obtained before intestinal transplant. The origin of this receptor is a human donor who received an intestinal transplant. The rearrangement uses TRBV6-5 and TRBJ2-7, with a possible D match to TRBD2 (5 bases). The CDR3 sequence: CASSFSPLGSGEQYF. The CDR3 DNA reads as TGTGCCAGCAGTTTTTCCCCCTTGGGGTCGGGGGAGCAGTACTTC.